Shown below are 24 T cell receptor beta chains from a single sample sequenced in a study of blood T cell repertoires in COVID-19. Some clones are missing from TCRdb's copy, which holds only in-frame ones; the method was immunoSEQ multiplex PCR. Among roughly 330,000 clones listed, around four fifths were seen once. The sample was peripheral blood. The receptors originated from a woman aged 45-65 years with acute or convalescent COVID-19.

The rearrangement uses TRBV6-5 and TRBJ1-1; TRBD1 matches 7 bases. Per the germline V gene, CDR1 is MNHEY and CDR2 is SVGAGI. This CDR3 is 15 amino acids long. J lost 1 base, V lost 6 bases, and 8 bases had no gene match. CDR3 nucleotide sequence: TGTGCCAGCAGGCGCGGACAGGCGGGGAACACTGAAGCTTTCTTT. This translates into CASRRGQAGNTEAFF.

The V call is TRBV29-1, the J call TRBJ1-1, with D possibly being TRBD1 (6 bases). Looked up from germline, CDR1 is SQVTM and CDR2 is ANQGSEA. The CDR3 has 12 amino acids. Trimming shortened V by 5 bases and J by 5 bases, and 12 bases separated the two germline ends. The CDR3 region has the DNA TGCAGCGTTCAGACAGGCATTACTGAAGCTTTCTTT. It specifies CSVQTGITEAFF.

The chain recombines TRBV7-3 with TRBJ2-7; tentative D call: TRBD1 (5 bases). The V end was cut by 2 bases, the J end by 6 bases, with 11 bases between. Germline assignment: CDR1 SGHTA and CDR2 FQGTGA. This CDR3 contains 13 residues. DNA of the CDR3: TGTGCCAGCAGCTTACAAGGGGATAGCGAGCAGTACTTC. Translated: CASSLQGDSEQYF.

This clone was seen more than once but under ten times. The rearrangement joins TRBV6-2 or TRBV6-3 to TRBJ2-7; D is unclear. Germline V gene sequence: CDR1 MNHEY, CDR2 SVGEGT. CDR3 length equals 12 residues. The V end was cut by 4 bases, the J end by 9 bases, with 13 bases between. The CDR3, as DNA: TGTGCCAGCAGTTCTCCGACCCTAGGGCAGTACTTC. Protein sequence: CASSSPTLGQYF.

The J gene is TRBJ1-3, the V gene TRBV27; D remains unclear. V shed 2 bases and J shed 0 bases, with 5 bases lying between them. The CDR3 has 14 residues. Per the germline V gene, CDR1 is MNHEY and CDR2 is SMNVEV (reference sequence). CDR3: CASSLTSSGNTIYF. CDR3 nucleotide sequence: TGTGCCAGCAGTTTAACATCCTCTGGAAACACCATATATTTT.

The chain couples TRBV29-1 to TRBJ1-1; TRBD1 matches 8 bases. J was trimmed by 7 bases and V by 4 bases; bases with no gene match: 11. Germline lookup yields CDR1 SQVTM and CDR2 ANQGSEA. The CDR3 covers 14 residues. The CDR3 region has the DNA TGCAGCGTTGCCCAGCAGGGGGCTAGTGGTGAAGCTTTCTTT. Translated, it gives CSVAQQGASGEAFF.

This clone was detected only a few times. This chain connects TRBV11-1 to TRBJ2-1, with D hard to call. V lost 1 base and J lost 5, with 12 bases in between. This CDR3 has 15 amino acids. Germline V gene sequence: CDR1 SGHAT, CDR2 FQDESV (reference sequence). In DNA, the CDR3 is TGTGCCAGCAGCTTAGGTAGCTCCCTTCACAATGAGCAGTTCTTC. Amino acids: CASSLGSSLHNEQFF.

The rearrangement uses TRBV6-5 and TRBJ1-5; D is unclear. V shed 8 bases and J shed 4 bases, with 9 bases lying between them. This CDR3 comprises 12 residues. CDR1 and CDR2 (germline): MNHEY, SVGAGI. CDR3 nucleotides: TGTGCCAGCGGCTTCAGTAATCAGCCCCAGCATTTT. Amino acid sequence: CASGFSNQPQHF.

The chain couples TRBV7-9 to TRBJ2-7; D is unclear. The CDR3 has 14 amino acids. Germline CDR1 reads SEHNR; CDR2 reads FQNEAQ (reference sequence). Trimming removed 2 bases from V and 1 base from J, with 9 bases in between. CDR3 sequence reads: CASSLHAESYEQYF. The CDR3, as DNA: TGTGCCAGCAGCTTACATGCGGAGTCCTACGAGCAGTACTTC.

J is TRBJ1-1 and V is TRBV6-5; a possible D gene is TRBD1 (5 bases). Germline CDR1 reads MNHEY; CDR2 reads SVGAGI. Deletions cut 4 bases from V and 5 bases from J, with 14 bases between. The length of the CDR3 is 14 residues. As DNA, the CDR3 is TGTGCCAGCAGTTTTGGGGGGGGTAGGACTGAAGCTTTCTTT. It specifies CASSFGGGRTEAFF.

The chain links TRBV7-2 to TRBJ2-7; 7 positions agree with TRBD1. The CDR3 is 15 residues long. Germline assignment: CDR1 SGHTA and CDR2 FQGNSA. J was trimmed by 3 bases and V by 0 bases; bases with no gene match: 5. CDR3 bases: TGTGCCAGCAGCTTAGCGCCCGGGACAGACTACGAGCAGTACTTC. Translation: CASSLAPGTDYEQYF. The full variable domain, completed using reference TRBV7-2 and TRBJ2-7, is GAGVSQSPSNKVTEKGKDVELRCDPISGHTALYWYRQSLGQGLEFLIYFQGNSAPDKSGLPSDRFSAERTGGSVSTLTIQRTQQEDSAVYLCASSLAPGTDYEQYFGPGTRLTVT.

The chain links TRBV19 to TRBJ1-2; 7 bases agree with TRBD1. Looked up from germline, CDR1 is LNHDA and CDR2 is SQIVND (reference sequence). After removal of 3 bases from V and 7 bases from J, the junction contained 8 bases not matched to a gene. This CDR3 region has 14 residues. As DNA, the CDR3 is TGTGCCAGTAGTATGTTGACAGGGATGGGTGGCTACACCTTC. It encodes CASSMLTGMGGYTF.

CDR3 sequence (DNA): TGTGCCAGCAGTCCCAGATCAAGAGAAGCTTTCTTT. Amino acids: CASSPRSREAFF. This chain joins TRBV28 and TRBJ1-1; no clear D gene. Germline V gene lookup returns CDR1 MDHEN and CDR2 SYDVKM. The V gene lost 5 bases and the J gene lost 8 bases, with 12 bases spanning the gap. This CDR3 spans 12 amino acids.

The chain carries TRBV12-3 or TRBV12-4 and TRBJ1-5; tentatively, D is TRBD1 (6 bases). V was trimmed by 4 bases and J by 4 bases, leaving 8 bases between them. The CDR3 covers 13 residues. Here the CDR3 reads CASSSGVNQPQHF. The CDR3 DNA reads TGTGCCAGCAGTTCAGGGGTTAATCAGCCCCAGCATTTT.

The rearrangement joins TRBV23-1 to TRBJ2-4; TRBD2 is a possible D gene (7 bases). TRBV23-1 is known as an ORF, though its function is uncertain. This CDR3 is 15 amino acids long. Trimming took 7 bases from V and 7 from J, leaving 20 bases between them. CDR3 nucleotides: TGCGCCAGCACCTCCCCAAGGGGGGGTTATAACATTCAGTACTTC. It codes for CASTSPRGGYNIQYF.

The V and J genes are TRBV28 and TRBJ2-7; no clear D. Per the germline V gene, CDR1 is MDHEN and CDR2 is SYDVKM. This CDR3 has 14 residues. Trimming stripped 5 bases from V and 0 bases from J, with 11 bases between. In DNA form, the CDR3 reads TGTGCCAGCAGTAGCACCGACAACTCCTACGAGCAGTACGTC. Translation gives CASSSTDNSYEQYV.

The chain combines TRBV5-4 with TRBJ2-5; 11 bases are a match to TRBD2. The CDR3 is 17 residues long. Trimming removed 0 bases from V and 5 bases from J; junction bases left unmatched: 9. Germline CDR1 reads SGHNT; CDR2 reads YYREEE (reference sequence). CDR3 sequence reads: CASSLVISGGALETQYF. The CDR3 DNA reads TGTGCCAGCAGCTTGGTTATTAGCGGGGGGGCCCTGGAGACCCAGTACTTC. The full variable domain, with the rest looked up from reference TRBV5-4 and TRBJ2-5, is ETGVTQSPTHLIKTRGQQVTLRCSSQSGHNTVSWYQQALGQGPQFIFQYYREEENGRGNFPPRFSGLQFPNYSSELNVNALELDDSALYLCASSLVISGGALETQYFGPGTRLLVL.

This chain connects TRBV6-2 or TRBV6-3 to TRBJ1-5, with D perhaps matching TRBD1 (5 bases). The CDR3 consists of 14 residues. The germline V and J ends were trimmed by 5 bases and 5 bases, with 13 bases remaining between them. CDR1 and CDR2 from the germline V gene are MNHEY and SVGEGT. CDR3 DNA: TGTGCCAGCAGTACCGCAGGGTTTCATCAGCCCCAGCATTTT. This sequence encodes CASSTAGFHQPQHF.

CDR3 DNA sequence: TGTGCCAGTAGTATTGGACTAGCGGGGCTCCAAGGAACCCAGTACTTC. Encoded protein: CASSIGLAGLQGTQYF. The genes are TRBV19 and TRBJ2-5; 12 bases are a match to TRBD2. Germline loops: CDR1 LNHDA, CDR2 SQIVND (reference sequence). The junction had 10 bases not matched to a gene; V was cut back by 3 bases and J by 8 bases. This CDR3 is 16 amino acids long. Looking up the rest from reference TRBV19 and TRBJ2-5 gives the full variable domain: DGGITQSPKYLFRKEGQNVTLSCEQNLNHDAMYWYRQDPGQGLRLIYYSQIVNDFQKGDIAEGYSVSREKKESFPLTVTSAQKNPTAFYLCASSIGLAGLQGTQYFGPGTRLLVL.

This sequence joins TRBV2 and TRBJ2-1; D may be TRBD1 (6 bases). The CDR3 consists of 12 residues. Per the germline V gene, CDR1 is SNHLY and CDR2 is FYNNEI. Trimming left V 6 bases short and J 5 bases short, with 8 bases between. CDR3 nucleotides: TGTGCCAGCAGAACAGGGAACAATGAGCAGTTCTTC. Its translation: CASRTGNNEQFF.

The CDR3 loop reads CAWSVPGEETQYF. DNA for the CDR3: TGTGCCTGGAGTGTACCAGGGGAAGAGACCCAGTACTTC. The chain is built from TRBV30 and TRBJ2-5, with a weak D call TRBD1 (6 bases). CDR1 is GTSNPN and CDR2 is SVGIG in the germline V gene (reference sequence). The CDR3 extends over 13 amino acids. The V end lost 0 bases, the J end lost 3 bases, and 8 bases lay between the germline ends. Combining the CDR3 with reference TRBV30 and TRBJ2-5 gives the whole variable domain SQTIHQWPATLVQPVGSPLSLECTVEGTSNPNLYWYRQAAGRGLQLLFYSVGIGQISSEVPQNLSASRPQDRQFILSSKKLLLSDSGFYLCAWSVPGEETQYFGPGTRLLVL.

CDR3 nucleotides: TGTGCCAGCGAGGATTCTGGAAACACCATATATTTT. Amino acid sequence: CASEDSGNTIYF. The chain combines TRBV12-3 or TRBV12-4 with TRBJ1-3; D gene uncertain. This CDR3 region has 12 residues. Trimming left V 8 bases short and J 1 base short, with 6 bases between.

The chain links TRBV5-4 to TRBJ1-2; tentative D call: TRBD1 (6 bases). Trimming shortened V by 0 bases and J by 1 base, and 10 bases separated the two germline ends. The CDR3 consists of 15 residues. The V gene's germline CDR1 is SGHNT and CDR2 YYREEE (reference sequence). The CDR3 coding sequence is TGTGCCAGCAGCTTGGCAGGGGAACTTAACTATGGCTACACCTTC. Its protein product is CASSLAGELNYGYTF.

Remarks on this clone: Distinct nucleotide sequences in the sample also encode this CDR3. CDR3 sequence: CASSLGTSGYNEQFF. CDR3 DNA sequence: TGCGCCAGCAGCTTGGGGACTAGCGGGTACAATGAGCAGTTCTTC. J is TRBJ2-1 and V is TRBV5-1; 11 bases agree with TRBD2. Germline V gene sequence: CDR1 SGHRS, CDR2 YFSETQ. The CDR3 totals 15 residues. Losses at the gene ends were 0 bases for V and 4 bases for J; bases not matched to a gene: 0. Filled out from reference TRBV5-1 and TRBJ2-1, the complete variable domain reads KAGVTQTPRYLIKTRGQQVTLSCSPISGHRSVSWYQQTPGQGLQFLFEYFSETQRNKGNFPGRFSGRQFSNSRSEMNVSTLELGDSALYLCASSLGTSGYNEQFFGPGTRLTVL.